This section outlines one TCR beta chain sequence together with its context. The record originates from a study of blood T cell repertoires in COVID-19. How the authors handled the data: Researchers report that nucleated cell counts were estimated from reference gene primer amplification. Using immunoSEQ multiplex PCR, the repertoire was profiled, and TCRdb retains in-frame clones only, with some absent. V and J calls and clone size follow that table, whereas D and trimming were derived from the DNA. This repertoire shows 70,000 to 85,000 clones, 86% found once; its top ten account for approximately 22%. The CDR3 has 16 residues. Per the germline V gene, CDR1 is MDHEN and CDR2 is SYDVKM. J was trimmed by 0 bases and V by 10 bases; bases with no gene match: 8.

This TCR derives from a woman of 80 years or more in a cohort sampled during active or convalescent COVID-19. The source material was peripheral blood. The chain is built from TRBV28 and TRBJ2-6, with 8 bases identical to TRBD2. Here the CDR3 reads CAIREGWGSGANVLTF. The DNA of the CDR3 is TGTGCCATACGGGAGGGTTGGGGCTCTGGGGCCAACGTCCTGACTTTC.